The rows below give T cell receptor beta chains drawn from one sample of a study of blood T cell repertoires in COVID-19. Sequencing was performed with immunoSEQ multiplex PCR; in TCRdb, only in-frame clones are kept and a portion is missing. The sample holds over 100,000 clones; over 70% are singletons and the top ten take about 4.5%. What was sequenced was peripheral blood. These receptors originate from a human donor in a cohort sampled during active or convalescent COVID-19. CDR3s include the opening cysteine and the closing phenylalanine or tryptophan. The D gene is left open where the match is weak. Some rows have no size entry. The others give once, few or many, or a class for an expanded clone.

>TRBJ1-1|-|-|TRBV4-3
TGCGCCAGCAGCCAAGGACAGTTTACTGAAGCTTTCTTT
CASSQGQFTEAFF
>TRBJ2-3|few|-|TRBV7-9
TGTGCCAGCAGCTTACTGGGAGGCACAGATACGCAGTATTTT
CASSLLGGTDTQYF
>TRBJ2-7|-|-|TRBV7-2
TGTGCCAGCAGCTTAGTTGGCCAGGGGCCCGCCGAGCAGTACTTC
CASSLVGQGPAEQYF
>TRBJ2-5|-|-|TRBV5-6
TGTGCCAGCAGCTTCAGGGGTCGTCTATTGGAAAAGACCCAGTACTTC
CASSFRGRLLEKTQYF
>TRBJ1-3|-|-|TRBV19
TGTGCCAGTAGTATCCTGGCTCGAAACACCATATATTTT
CASSILARNTIYF
>TRBJ2-1|few|-|TRBV4-3
TGCGCCAGCAGCCAAGCTAGCCAAGATGAGCAGTTCTTC
CASSQASQDEQFF
>TRBJ2-1|-|TRBD2|TRBV6-2/TRBV6-3
TGTGCCAGCAGTTACCCTAGGCGGGGGTTCTCCTACAATGAGCAGTTCTTC
CASSYPRRGFSYNEQFF
>TRBJ1-2|few|TRBD1|TRBV5-1
TGCGCCAGCAGTAGGGGACAGGTCTTGGAAACCTACACCTTC
CASSRGQVLETYTF
>TRBJ2-1|-|TRBD2|TRBV5-4
TGTGCCAGCAGCTTCGGATCTGGGCTAGCGGGTCTTGTTGAGCAGTTCTTC
CASSFGSGLAGLVEQFF
>TRBJ1-5|-|TRBD1|TRBV11-1
TGTGCCAGCAGCGTCGACAGGGGGCCGAATCAGCCCCAGCATTTT
CASSVDRGPNQPQHF
>TRBJ2-3|-|-|TRBV29-1
TGCAGCGCCGGTGGGGCAGTGGGAGATACGCAGTATTTT
CSAGGAVGDTQYF
>TRBJ2-3|-|-|TRBV19
TGTGCCAGTAGCCTTAGCGCTACCGGCACAGATACGCAGTATTTT
CASSLSATGTDTQYF
>TRBJ1-4|-|-|TRBV7-2
TGTGCCAGCAGCTTAAGAGGGCGGGGGGCGGGCGAAAAACTGTTTTTT
CASSLRGRGAGEKLFF
>TRBJ2-1|-|TRBD1|TRBV6-1
TGTGCCAGCAGTGTTAGAGGGGGCCAAGGGTTCTACAATGAGCAGTTCTTC
CASSVRGGQGFYNEQFF
>TRBJ1-1|-|TRBD1|TRBV9
TGTGCCAGCAGCGAGTTTGACAGGGGGGTAAGCACTGAAGCTTTCTTT
CASSEFDRGVSTEAFF
>TRBJ2-3|-|-|TRBV4-3
TGCGCCAGCAGCCACATGAACCAGGGTGCTAGCACAGATACGCAGTATTTT
CASSHMNQGASTDTQYF
>TRBJ2-7|-|-|TRBV6-6
TGTGCCAGCAGTCTCGCCGGGACACCTACCTACGAGCAGTACTTC
CASSLAGTPTYEQYF
>TRBJ1-6|few|-|TRBV19
TGTGCCAGTGGACTGGGGGGTGGAACACCCCTCCACTTT
CASGLGGGTPLHF
>TRBJ1-1|-|-|TRBV5-6
TGTGCCAGCAGCTTGGATGAGGGCAGTATGAACACTGAAGCTTTCTTT
CASSLDEGSMNTEAFF
>TRBJ2-7|-|-|TRBV19
TGTGCCAGTAGTATAAGCAGCGGAGGCAGGGGCCTCTACGAGCAGTACTTC
CASSISSGGRGLYEQYF
>TRBJ2-2|-|-|TRBV10-3
TGTGCCGGGCGCCAGGATGACACCGGGGAGCTGTTTTTT
CAGRQDDTGELFF
>TRBJ1-2|-|-|TRBV5-6
TGTGCCAGCAGCTTCAAGGGGGTAGGGGGCTACACCTTC
CASSFKGVGGYTF
>TRBJ1-1|-|-|TRBV13
TGTGCCAGCAGCTCATGGACAGTTATGAACACTGAAGCTTTCTTT
CASSSWTVMNTEAFF
>TRBJ1-2|-|-|TRBV9
TGTGCCAGCAGCGTAGTTAGTGGCGGTGGCTACACCTTC
CASSVVSGGGYTF
>TRBJ1-4|few|-|TRBV9
TGTGCCAGCAGTGAACAGGGTTCTAATGAAAAACTGTTTTTT
CASSEQGSNEKLFF
>TRBJ2-7|-|-|TRBV7-8
TGTGCCAGCAGCTTAGAATTGAGCTCCTACGAGCAGTACTTC
CASSLELSSYEQYF
>TRBJ1-2|-|-|TRBV19
TGTGCCAGTAGTTTGGTGCCAGAGATTGGGAGCACCTTC
CASSLVPEIGSTF
>TRBJ1-4|-|-|TRBV4-3
TGCGCCAGCAGCCTCAGGGCAACTAATGAAAAACTGTTTTTT
CASSLRATNEKLFF
>TRBJ2-1|few|-|TRBV28
TGTGCCAGCCGTCCCAGGGGCCTCGAGGGGTTCTTC
CASRPRGLEGFF
>TRBJ1-5|-|-|TRBV19
TGTGCCAGTAGTATATCAGGGGAGGGGCCCCAGCATTTT
CASSISGEGPQHF
>TRBJ2-1|-|-|TRBV9
TGTGCCAGCAGCGTAGTAGCGGTGAGCTCCTACAATGAGCAGTTCTTC
CASSVVAVSSYNEQFF
>TRBJ2-1|-|-|TRBV3-1/TRBV3-2
TGTGCCAGCAGCCCGCGGGGGCGCCAATACAGTTTCTCCTACAATGAGCAGTTCTTC
CASSPRGRQYSFSYNEQFF
>TRBJ2-1|-|TRBD1|TRBV29-1
TGCAGCGTTGCCTCGGGACAGGGGGGATTCCGGGAGCAGTTCTTC
CSVASGQGGFREQFF
>TRBJ1-5|-|-|TRBV5-1
TGCGCCAGCAGCTTAGGTGGAGAGATCAATCAGCCCCAGCATTTT
CASSLGGEINQPQHF
>TRBJ2-7|-|TRBD2|TRBV5-1
TGCGCCAGCAGCTTAGCGGGAACCTACGAGCAGTACTTC
CASSLAGTYEQYF
>TRBJ1-1|-|-|TRBV7-9
TGTGCCAGCAGCTTACCAGGCCACACTGAAGCTTTCTTT
CASSLPGHTEAFF
>TRBJ2-7|-|TRBD1|TRBV7-8
TGTGCCAGCAGCTTAAGAGGTAGGGCAGGGGGCCACGAGCAGTACTTC
CASSLRGRAGGHEQYF
>TRBJ2-7|once|-|TRBV11-2
TGTGCCAGCAGCCGAGAGGTAGGGAGGGGGTCCTACGAGCAGTACTTC
CASSREVGRGSYEQYF
>TRBJ1-1|-|-|TRBV3-1/TRBV3-2
TGTGCCAGCAGCCAACGCAGGGGCGGGTATCGGGACACTGAAGCTTTCTTT
CASSQRRGGYRDTEAFF
>TRBJ1-2|-|TRBD1|TRBV5-6
TGTGCCAGCAGCCTGGGACAGCGTCTATCGGGTGGCTACACCTTC
CASSLGQRLSGGYTF
>TRBJ2-1|-|TRBD2|TRBV18
TGTGCCAGCTCACCCTCAAAGACTAGCGGGGTATACAATGAGCAGTTCTTC
CASSPSKTSGVYNEQFF
>TRBJ1-5|-|-|TRBV2
TGTGCCAGCAGTCTCCAGGGGCATAGCAATCAGCCCCAGCATTTT
CASSLQGHSNQPQHF
>TRBJ2-7|-|TRBD2|TRBV11-2
TGTGCCAGCAGCTTAGTTAGGGCTAGCGGGGTCAACGAGCAGTACTTC
CASSLVRASGVNEQYF
>TRBJ2-3|-|TRBD2|TRBV5-1
TGCGCCAGCAGCCAGGGACTAGCGGGGCCGAATACGCAGTATTTT
CASSQGLAGPNTQYF
>TRBJ2-5|-|-|TRBV9
TGTGCCAGCAGCGTAGATCCCCTCTCGGGGACCCAGTACTTC
CASSVDPLSGTQYF
>TRBJ1-2|-|TRBD1|TRBV7-2
TGTGCCAGCAGCAAACAGGGGTCTTCTGGCTACACCTTC
CASSKQGSSGYTF
>TRBJ1-5|-|-|TRBV19
TGTGCCAGTAGTCTGACGGGGAGTTGGCATCAGCCCCAGCATTTT
CASSLTGSWHQPQHF
>TRBJ1-3|-|-|TRBV7-9
TGTGCCAGCAGCGCGGGGGTGGGGCTCAGGAACACCATATATTTT
CASSAGVGLRNTIYF